This T cell receptor (beta chain) was sequenced during a study of shared clonotypes between healthy human individuals. Study in general: The donors, two women and a few men, were aged 18 to 49.

General observations from the study: In several donors, 4.5% to 5.5% of naive CD4 clonotypes appeared in common. It was expected that sequencing depth would affect clonotype sharing among donors.

The CDR3 totals 16 residues. Germline V gene lookup returns CDR1 MNHEY and CDR2 SMNVEV (reference sequence). With V trimmed by 7 bases and J by 0 bases, 9 bases remained unmatched. CD45RO negativity and positive selection for CCR7 defined naive CD8 cells, a population that excluded terminally differentiated effector memory CD45RA+ cells. On this clone: Its antigen remains unidentified.

Deep was the level at which the assay was run. Profiling relied on immunoSEQ multiplex PCR, and the TCRdb table lists in-frame clones only, not all of them. The table lists some 2.1 million clones, 80% to 95% of them singletons. The TCR originated in a man aged 18 to 30 in good health. Some clones in this sample may be carry-over from other donors' samples. Material: naive CD8+ T cells from PBMCs. V gene TRBV27 combines with J gene TRBJ2-1, with 7 bases that match TRBD1. The CDR3 sequence is CASIPDRALSYNEQFF. The CDR3 region has the DNA TGTGCCAGCATCCCAGACAGGGCTCTCTCCTACAATGAGCAGTTCTTC.